The rows below give T cell receptor beta chains drawn from one sample of a study of vaccination and CD4 T cells after COVID-19. Antigen specificity for these receptors is unknown. TCRdb itself ran the PCR reads through MiXCR, one entry per CDR3 protein. This sample has about 14,000 distinct CDR3 sequences, with roughly 26% found just once. This material consisted of CD4+ T cells from blood, cultured in vitro, taken after SARS-CoV-2 vaccination. The receptors originated from a human donor who had recovered from COVID-19. The conserved cysteine and the conserved F or W are not part of the CDR3 here. The size entry is marked missing in some rows and otherwise reads once, few, many or a size class.

size: -
V: TRBV19
J: TRBJ2-1
CDR3: ASRTSGGNEQF

size: few
V: TRBV6-2/TRBV6-3
J: TRBJ1-5
CDR3: ASSDPRTARNQPQH

size: -
V: TRBV29-1
J: TRBJ1-2
CDR3: SVRGYGYT

size: few
V: TRBV20-1
J: TRBJ1-1
CDR3: SARDKGNGNTEAF

size: -
V: TRBV6-5
J: TRBJ1-1
CDR3: ASSYRMKGSGTEAF

size: medium-sized
V: TRBV20-1
J: TRBJ2-4
CDR3: SAREPTGLAGY

size: few
V: TRBV6-1
J: TRBJ1-5
CDR3: ASRKGGQGFNQPQH

size: once
V: TRBV11-1
J: TRBJ1-4
CDR3: ASSFSRAANEKLF

size: -
V: TRBV29-1
J: TRBJ2-6
CDR3: SARLGGANVLT

size: few
V: TRBV7-9
J: TRBJ2-1
CDR3: ASSFNTGVSSYNEQF

size: -
V: TRBV12-5
J: TRBJ1-1
CDR3: ATGTGGSNTEAF

size: few
V: TRBV6-1
J: TRBJ1-1
CDR3: ASSAAGPVSTEAF

size: few
V: TRBV28
J: TRBJ1-2
CDR3: ASRSTPLSGYT

size: -
V: TRBV7-2
J: TRBJ1-2
CDR3: ASSLESVGLSGYT

size: -
V: TRBV19
J: TRBJ2-6
CDR3: ASTPESDGANVLT

size: -
V: TRBV20-1
J: TRBJ2-7
CDR3: SARVGTVGGEQY

size: -
V: TRBV7-2
J: TRBJ2-3
CDR3: ASSSRPWASGGLTDTQY

size: once
V: TRBV5-4
J: TRBJ1-2
CDR3: ASSLAGGDGYT

size: -
V: TRBV7-3
J: TRBJ2-3
CDR3: ASSPLGVGTDTQY

size: -
V: TRBV19
J: TRBJ1-2
CDR3: ASRGRTADLVGYT

size: -
V: TRBV6-4
J: TRBJ2-3
CDR3: ASSDSTTDTQY

size: -
V: TRBV7-6
J: TRBJ2-4
CDR3: ASSLGRSSGLAKNIQY

size: -
V: TRBV4-3
J: TRBJ2-2
CDR3: ASSQVKGLDTGELF

size: few
V: TRBV14
J: TRBJ1-1
CDR3: ASSRAGMNTEAF

size: few
V: TRBV6-1
J: TRBJ2-7
CDR3: ASSRGGGGYEQY

size: -
V: TRBV20-1
J: TRBJ2-5
CDR3: SAYRDTQETQY